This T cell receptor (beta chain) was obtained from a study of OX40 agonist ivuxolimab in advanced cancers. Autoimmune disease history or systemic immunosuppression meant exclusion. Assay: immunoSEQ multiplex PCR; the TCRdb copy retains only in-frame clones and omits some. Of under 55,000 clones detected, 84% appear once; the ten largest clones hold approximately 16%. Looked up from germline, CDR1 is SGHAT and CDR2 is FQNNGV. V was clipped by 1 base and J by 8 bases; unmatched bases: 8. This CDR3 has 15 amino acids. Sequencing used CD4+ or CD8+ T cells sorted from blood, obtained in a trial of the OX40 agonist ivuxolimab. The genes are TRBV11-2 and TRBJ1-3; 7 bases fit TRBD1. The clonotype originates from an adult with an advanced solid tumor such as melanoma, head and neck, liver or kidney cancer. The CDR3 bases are TGTGCCAGCAGCTTAGCTGACAGGGCCAGGGACACCATATATTTT. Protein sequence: CASSLADRARDTIYF. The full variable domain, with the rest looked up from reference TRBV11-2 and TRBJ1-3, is EAGVAQSPRYKIIEKRQSVAFWCNPISGHATLYWYQQILGQGPKLLIQFQNNGVVDDSQLPKDRFSAERLKGVDSTLKIQPAKLEDSAVYLCASSLADRARDTIYFGEGSWLTVV.